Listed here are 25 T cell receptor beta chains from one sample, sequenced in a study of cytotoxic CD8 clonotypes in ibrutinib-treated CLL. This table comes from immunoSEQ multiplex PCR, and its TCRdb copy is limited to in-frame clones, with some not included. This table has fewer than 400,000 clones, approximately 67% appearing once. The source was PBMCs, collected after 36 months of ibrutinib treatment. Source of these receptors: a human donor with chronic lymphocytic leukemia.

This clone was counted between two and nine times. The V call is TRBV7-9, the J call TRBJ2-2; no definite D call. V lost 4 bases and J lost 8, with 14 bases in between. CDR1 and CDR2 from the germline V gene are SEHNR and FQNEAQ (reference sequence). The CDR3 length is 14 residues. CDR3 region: CASSSDPGEGELFF. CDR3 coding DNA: TGTGCCAGCAGCTCAGACCCTGGCGAGGGGGAGCTGTTTTTT.

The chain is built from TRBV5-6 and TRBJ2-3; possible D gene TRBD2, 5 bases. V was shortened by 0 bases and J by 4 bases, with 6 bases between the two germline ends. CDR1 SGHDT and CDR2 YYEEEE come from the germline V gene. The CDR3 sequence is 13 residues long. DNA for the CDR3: TGTGCCAGCAGCTTGGAGCGGCCAGATACGCAGTATTTT. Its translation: CASSLERPDTQYF.

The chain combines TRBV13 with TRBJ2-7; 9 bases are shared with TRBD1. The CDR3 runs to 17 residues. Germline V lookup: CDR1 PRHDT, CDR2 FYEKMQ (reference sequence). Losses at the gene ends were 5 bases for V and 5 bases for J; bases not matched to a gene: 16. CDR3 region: CASSLFTKRDRVNEQYF. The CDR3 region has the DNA TGTGCCAGCAGCCTATTCACCAAAAGGGACAGGGTGAACGAGCAGTACTTC.

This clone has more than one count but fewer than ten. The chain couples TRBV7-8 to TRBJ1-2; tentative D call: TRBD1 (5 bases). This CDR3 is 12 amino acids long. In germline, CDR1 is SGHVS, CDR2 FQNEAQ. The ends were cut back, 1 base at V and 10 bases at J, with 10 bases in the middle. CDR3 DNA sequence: TGTGCCAGCAGCTTAGGGGGGGATCACTACACCTTC. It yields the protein CASSLGGDHYTF.

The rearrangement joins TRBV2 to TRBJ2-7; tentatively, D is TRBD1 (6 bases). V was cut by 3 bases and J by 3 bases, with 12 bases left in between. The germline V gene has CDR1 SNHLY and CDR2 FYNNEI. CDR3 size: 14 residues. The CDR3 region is CASSEAGVRYEQYF. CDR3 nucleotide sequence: TGTGCCAGCAGTGAGGCAGGGGTGCGCTACGAGCAGTACTTC.

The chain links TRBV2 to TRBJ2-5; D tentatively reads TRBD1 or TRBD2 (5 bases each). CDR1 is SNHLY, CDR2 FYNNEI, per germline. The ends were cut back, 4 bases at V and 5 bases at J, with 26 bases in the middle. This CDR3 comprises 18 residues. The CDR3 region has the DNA TGTGCCAGCAGTGGTAGGGGACCACACGGAATCTCTGGCGAGACCCAGTACTTC. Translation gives CASSGRGPHGISGETQYF. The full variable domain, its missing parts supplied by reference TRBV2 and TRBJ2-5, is EPEVTQTPSHQVTQMGQEVILRCVPISNHLYFYWYRQILGQKVEFLVSFYNNEISEKSEIFDDQFSVERPDGSNFTLKIRSTKLEDSAMYFCASSGRGPHGISGETQYFGPGTRLLVL.

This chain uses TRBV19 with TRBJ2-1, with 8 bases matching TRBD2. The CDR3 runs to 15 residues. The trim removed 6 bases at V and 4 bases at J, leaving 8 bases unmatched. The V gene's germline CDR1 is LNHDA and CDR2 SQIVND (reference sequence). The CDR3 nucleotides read TGTGCCAGTAGATACGCGGGAGGCCCTTACAATGAGCAGTTCTTC. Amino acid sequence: CASRYAGGPYNEQFF.

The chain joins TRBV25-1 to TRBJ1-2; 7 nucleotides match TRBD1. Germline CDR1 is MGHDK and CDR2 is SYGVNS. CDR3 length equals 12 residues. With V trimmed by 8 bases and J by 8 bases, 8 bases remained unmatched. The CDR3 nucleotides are TGTGCCAGCGGACAGGCCCCCGGCGGCTACACCTTC. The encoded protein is CASGQAPGGYTF.

CDR3 amino acids: CASSSGQVGNTGELFF. The CDR3 DNA follows: TGTGCCAGCAGCTCGGGACAGGTCGGGAACACCGGGGAGCTGTTTTTT. V and J are TRBV5-4 and TRBJ2-2; 8 bases match TRBD1. The V and J ends lost 3 bases and 1 base, in that order; junction bases with no gene match: 5. CDR3 length equals 16 residues. CDR1 is SGHNT, CDR2 YYREEE, per germline (reference sequence).

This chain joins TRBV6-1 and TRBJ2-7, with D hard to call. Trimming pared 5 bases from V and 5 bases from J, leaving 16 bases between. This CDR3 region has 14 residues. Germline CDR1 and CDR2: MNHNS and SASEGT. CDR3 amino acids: CASSPRLNRNEQYF. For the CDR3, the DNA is TGTGCCAGCAGTCCGCGGCTTAACAGAAACGAGCAGTACTTC.

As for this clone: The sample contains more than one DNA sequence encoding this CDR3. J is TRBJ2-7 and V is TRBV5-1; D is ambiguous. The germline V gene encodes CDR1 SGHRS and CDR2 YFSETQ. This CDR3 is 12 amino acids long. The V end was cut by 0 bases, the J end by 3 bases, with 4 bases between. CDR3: CASSLGGYEQYF. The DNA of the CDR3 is TGCGCCAGCAGCTTGGGGGGCTACGAGCAGTACTTC. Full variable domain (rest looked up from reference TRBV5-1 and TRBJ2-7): KAGVTQTPRYLIKTRGQQVTLSCSPISGHRSVSWYQQTPGQGLQFLFEYFSETQRNKGNFPGRFSGRQFSNSRSEMNVSTLELGDSALYLCASSLGGYEQYFGPGTRLTVT.

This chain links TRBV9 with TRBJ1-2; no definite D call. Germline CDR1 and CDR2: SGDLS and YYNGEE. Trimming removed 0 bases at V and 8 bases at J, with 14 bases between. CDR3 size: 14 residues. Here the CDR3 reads CASSVGMGSRGYTF. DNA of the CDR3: TGTGCCAGCAGCGTAGGAATGGGGTCGAGGGGCTACACCTTC.

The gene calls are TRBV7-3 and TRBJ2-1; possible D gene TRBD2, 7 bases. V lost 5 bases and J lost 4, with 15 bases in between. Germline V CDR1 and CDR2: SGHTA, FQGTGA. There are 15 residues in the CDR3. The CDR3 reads CASSPEGGPYNEQFF. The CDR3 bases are TGTGCCAGCAGCCCCGAGGGGGGGCCTTACAATGAGCAGTTCTTC.

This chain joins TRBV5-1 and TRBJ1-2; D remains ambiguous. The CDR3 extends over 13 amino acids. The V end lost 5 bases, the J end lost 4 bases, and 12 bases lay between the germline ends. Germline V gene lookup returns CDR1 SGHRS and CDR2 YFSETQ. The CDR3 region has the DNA TGCGCCAGCAGTTCAGACATCGCCTATGGCTACACCTTC. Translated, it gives CASSSDIAYGYTF.

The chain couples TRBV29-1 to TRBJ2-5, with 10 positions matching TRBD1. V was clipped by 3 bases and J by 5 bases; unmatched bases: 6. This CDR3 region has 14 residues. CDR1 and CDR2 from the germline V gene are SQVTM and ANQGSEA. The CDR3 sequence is CSVDLGTGEETQYF. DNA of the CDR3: TGCAGCGTTGATCTCGGGACAGGGGAGGAGACCCAGTACTTC. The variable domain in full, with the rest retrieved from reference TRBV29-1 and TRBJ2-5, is SAVISQKPSRDICQRGTSLTIQCQVDSQVTMMFWYRQQPGQSLTLIATANQGSEATYESGFVIDKFPISRPNLTFSTLTVSNMSPEDSSIYLCSVDLGTGEETQYFGPGTRLLVL.

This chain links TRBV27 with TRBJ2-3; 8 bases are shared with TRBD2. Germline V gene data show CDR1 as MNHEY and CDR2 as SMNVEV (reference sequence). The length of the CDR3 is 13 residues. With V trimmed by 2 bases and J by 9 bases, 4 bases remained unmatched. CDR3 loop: CASSLEGLGTQYF. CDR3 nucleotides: TGTGCCAGCAGTTTAGAGGGACTAGGGACGCAGTATTTT.

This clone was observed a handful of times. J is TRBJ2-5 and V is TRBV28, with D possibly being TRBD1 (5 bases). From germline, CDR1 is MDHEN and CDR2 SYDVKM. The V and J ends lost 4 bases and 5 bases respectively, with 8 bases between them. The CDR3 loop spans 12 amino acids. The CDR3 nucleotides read TGTGCCAGCAGTTCAGGGCAGGAGACCCAGTACTTC. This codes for CASSSGQETQYF.

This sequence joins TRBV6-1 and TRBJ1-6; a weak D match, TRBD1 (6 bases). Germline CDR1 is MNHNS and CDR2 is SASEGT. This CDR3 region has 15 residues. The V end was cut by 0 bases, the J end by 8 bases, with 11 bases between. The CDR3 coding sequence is TGTGCCAGCAGTGAAGCACCCCGACAGGATTCACCCCTCCACTTT. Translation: CASSEAPRQDSPLHF.

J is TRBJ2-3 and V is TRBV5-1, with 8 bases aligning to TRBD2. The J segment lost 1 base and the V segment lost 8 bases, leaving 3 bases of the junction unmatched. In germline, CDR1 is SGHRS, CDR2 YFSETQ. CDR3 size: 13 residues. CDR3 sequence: CASTSGGTDTQYF. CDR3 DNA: TGCGCCAGTACTAGCGGAGGCACAGATACGCAGTATTTT.

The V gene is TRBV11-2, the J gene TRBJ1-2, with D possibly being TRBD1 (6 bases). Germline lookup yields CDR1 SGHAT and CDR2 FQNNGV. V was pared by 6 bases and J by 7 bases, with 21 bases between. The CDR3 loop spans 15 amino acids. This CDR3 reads CASSFLGRVQGGYTF. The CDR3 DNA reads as TGTGCCAGCAGTTTTCTGGGGCGGGTACAGGGTGGCTACACCTTC.

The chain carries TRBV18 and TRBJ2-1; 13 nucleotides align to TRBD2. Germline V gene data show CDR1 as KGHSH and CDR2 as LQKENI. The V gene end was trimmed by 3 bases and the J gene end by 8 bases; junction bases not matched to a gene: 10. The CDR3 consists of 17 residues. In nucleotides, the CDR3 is TGTGCCAGCTCACCCCGACTAGCGGGAGGAAGTGTCGATGAGCAGTTCTTC. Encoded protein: CASSPRLAGGSVDEQFF.

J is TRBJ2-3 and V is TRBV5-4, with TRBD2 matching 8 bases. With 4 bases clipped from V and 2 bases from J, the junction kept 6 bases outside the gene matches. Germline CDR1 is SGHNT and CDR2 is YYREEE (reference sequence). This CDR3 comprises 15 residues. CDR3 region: CASSEGLELTDTQYF. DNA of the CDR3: TGTGCCAGCAGCGAGGGACTAGAGCTCACAGATACGCAGTATTTT.

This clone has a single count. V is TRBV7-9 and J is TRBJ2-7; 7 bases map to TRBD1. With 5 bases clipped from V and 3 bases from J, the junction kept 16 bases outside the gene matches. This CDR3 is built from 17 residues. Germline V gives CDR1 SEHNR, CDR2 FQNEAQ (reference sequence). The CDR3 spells CASSLPLGTEKSYEQYF. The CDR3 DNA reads TGTGCCAGCAGCCTACCCCTCGGGACAGAGAAGAGCTACGAGCAGTACTTC.

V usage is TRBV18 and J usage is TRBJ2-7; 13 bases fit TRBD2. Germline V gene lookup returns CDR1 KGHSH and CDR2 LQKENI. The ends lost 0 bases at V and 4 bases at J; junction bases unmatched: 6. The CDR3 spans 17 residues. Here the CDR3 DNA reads TGTGCCAGCTCACCACCGACACTAGCGGGGGGGCGGTACGAGCAGTACTTC. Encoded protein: CASSPPTLAGGRYEQYF.

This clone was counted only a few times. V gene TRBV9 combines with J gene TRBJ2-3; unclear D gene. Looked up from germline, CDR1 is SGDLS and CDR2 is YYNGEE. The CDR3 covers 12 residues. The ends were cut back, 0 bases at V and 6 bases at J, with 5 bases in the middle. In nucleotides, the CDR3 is TGTGCCAGCAGCGTAGGTGATGATACGCAGTATTTT. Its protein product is CASSVGDDTQYF.